The T cell receptor (beta chain) described here comes from a study of Ad26.COV2.S vaccination and SARS-CoV-2 variants. Turning to the study itself: The study gave Ad26.COV2.S intramuscularly, once or twice 56 days apart. General observations from the study: Comparable non-spike TCR breadth was observed in vaccine and placebo recipients. Participants in the vaccine arm had higher spike-specific TCR breadth; placebo recipients had lower.

V lost 4 bases, J lost 8 bases, and 14 bases lay in between. This CDR3 has 13 amino acids. Germline loops: CDR1 MNHEY, CDR2 SMNVEV (reference sequence). Here immunoSEQ multiplex PCR was the method, and the copy in TCRdb shows in-frame clones only, minus some. This sample has fewer than 500,000 clones; 80% to 90% occur once, and the top ten carry about 2.5%. Points on this clone: Its antigen is unidentified. This specimen includes other DNA sequences encoding the same CDR3.

Treatment of the sample: some 20 received Ad26.COV2.S at low or high dose, single or two shots; about 5 received placebo; per-sample allocation not given. On day 63 after the first injection, vaccine and placebo recipients gave samples. The donor was a Boston adult aged 18-55 years. This specimen consisted of peripheral blood, obtained in a trial of Ad26.COV2.S vaccine versus placebo. The chain is built from TRBV27 and TRBJ1-2; D may be TRBD1 (5 bases). The TCR comes from a person between 18 and 60 years old who received the Ad26.COV2.S COVID-19 vaccine or a placebo. The DNA for the CDR3 is TGTGCCAGCAGTTCGTTAGGGGCTCGGGGCTACACCTTC. It yields the protein CASSSLGARGYTF.